This record concerns one T cell receptor (beta chain) sequence. Its antigen is unknown. No much larger clonotype is one base removed from it; base qualities were not supplied. The data were taken from a study of blood T cell repertoires in COVID-19 (dated by TCRdb to between 2020 and 2021). Background on the whole study: Samples covering the acute and convalescent phases of COVID-19 were provided by collaborators in the United States, Italy and Spain. Where available, HLA class I and class II types were obtained from metadata supplied by the sample provider rather than from assay-based typing. Samples came from the ongoing ImmuneRACE study (first 160 participants) plus 1,254 subjects from 6 global collaborators. The prospective study material was composed of cDNA or gDNA derived from T cells, B-cell-depleted T cells, or PBMCs. The repertoires were released in a freely available public database intended as a resource for research on the immune response to SARS-CoV-2. Nearly every sample came with metadata listing a de-identified subject ID, COVID-19 status, age in years and sex. Deeply sampled blood TCRbeta repertoires from subjects exposed to, actively infected with, or recovered from COVID-19 were included in the dataset.

The paper's findings and limits, for the study overall: How much clinical and demographic metadata was included differed by source and by participant, and the metadata was provided uncurated.

Whole blood was collected in K2EDTA tubes by collaborating institutions according to the institutions' own protocols. For TCRbeta analysis, collaborator samples were shipped as frozen whole blood, as isolated PBMCs, or as DNA extracted from either sample type. TCRbeta CDR3 regions were amplified from genomic DNA by means of the immunoSEQ Assay, a bias-controlled multiplex PCR. The source study handled its data this way. The number of nucleated cells in each sample was estimated from the amplification of reference gene primers within the assay. Sequence reads were collapsed and filtered to measure the absolute abundance of every unique TCRbeta CDR3 rearrangement. For each sample, productive Simpson clonality was calculated by taking the square root of Simpson's diversity index across productive rearrangements. The clones in this table, taken by TCRdb from immuneACCESS, are in-frame only. Not every clone is retained; where verified, under half of the shortfall comes from an unresolved V gene, and the cause of the rest is unknown. V and J calls and clone size come straight from that table; D and trimming were deduced from the DNA. Recorded for this sample are under 20,000 clones; approximately 95% of them occurred a single time. Roughly 4.3% of the sample goes to the ten largest clones.

Germline trimming amounts to 6 bases on V and 4 bases on J, with 4 as the count of junction bases outside the gene matches. Measured from the cysteine to the phenylalanine, the CDR3 is 13 residues long. CDR3 DNA is the only sequence kept; it has 39 bases, read in frame from the first base. The germline V gene (reference sequence) specifies MNHEY as CDR1 and SMNVEV as CDR2. Sequencing was performed on peripheral blood. The rearrangement combines TRBV27 with TRBJ1-2, with TRBD1 identical over 8 junction bases. This clonotype was obtained from a woman aged 50 to 60 with active COVID-19. The DNA is TGTGCCAGCAGCAGGGGGCAGGGCTATGGCTACACCTTC. Its translation is CASSRGQGYGYTF.